This T cell receptor (beta chain) emerged from a study of shared clonotypes between healthy human individuals. Sequencing used immunoSEQ multiplex PCR; TCRdb keeps in-frame clones, though not all of them. Of about 2 million clones listed, 85% to 95% were seen once; the top ten hold about 0.13%. Germline-derived CDR1 and CDR2 are SQVTM and ANQGSEA. The V and J ends lost 6 bases and 5 bases respectively, with 17 bases between them. The CDR3 sequence is 15 residues long. The origin of this receptor is a man aged 18 to 30 in good health. The V call is TRBV29-1, the J call TRBJ1-6; TRBD1 might be the D (5 bases). Sequenced material: naive CD4+ T cells sorted from blood. Subset described: CD45RA+ positively selected. The CDR3 bases are TGCAGCGTGACGACCGGGACGGCAGATAATTCACCCCTCCACTTT. This encodes CSVTTGTADNSPLHF.